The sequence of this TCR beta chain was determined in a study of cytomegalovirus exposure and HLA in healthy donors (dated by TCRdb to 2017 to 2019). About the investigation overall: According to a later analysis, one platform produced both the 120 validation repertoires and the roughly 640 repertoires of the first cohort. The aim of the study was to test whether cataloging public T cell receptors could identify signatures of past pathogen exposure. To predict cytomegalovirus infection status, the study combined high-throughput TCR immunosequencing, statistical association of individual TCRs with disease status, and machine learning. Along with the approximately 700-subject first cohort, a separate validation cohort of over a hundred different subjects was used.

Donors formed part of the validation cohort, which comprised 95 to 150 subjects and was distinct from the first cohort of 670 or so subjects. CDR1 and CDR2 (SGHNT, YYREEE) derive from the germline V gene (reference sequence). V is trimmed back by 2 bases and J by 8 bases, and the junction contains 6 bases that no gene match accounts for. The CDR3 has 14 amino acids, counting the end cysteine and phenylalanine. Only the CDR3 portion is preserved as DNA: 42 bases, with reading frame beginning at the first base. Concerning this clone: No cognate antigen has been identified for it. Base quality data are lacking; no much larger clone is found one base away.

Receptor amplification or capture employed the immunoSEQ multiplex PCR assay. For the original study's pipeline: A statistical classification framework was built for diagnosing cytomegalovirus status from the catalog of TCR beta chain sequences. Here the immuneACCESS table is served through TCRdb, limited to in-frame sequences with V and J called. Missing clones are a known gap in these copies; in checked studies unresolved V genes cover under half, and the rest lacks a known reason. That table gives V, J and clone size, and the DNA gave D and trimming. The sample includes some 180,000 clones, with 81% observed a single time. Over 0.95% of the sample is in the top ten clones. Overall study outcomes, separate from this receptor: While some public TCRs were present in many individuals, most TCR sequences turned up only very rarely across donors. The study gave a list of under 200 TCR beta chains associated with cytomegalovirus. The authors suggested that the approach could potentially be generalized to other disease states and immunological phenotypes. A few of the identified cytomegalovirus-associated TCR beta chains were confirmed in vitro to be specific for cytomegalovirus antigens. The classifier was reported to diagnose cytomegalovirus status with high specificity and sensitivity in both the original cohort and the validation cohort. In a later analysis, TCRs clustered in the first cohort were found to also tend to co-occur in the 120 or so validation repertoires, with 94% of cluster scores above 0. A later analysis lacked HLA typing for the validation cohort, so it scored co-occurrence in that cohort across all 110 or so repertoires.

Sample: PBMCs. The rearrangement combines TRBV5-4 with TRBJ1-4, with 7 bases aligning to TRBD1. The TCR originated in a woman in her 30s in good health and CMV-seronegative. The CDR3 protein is CASSLQGKEEKLFF. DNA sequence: TGTGCCAGCAGCTTACAGGGGAAGGAGGAAAAACTGTTTTTT.